The following is a TCR beta chain sequence with its context. Its cognate antigen is unknown. The entry originates in a study of shared clonotypes between healthy human individuals. Study-level points and caveats: Naive subsets tended to show greater estimated richness than memory subsets. Despite large depth, rarefaction showed incomplete sorted-subset sequencing.

V dropped 3 bases and J dropped 4; count of bases not matched to a gene: 10. Germline loops: CDR1 GTSNPN, CDR2 SVGIG (reference sequence). CDR3 size: 15 residues. Per sorted-subset replicate PCR, input was about 180 ng DNA, representing about 32,000 T cell genomes. Using immunoSEQ multiplex PCR, the repertoire was profiled, and TCRdb retains in-frame clones only, with some absent. The top ten hold around 0.4% of the sample, which has approximately 2.1 million clones, approximately 93% seen once. V is TRBV30 and J is TRBJ2-5; 8 bases map to TRBD2. This TCR was recovered from a man younger than 35 in good health. Some clones in this sample may be carry-over from other donors' samples. The material sequenced was naive CD4+ T cells from PBMCs. This sample's subset: CD45RA+ positively selected. The CDR3 region has the DNA TGTGCCTGGAGGGCGGGCGGGAGGTCGGGAGAGACCCAGTACTTC. It encodes CAWRAGGRSGETQYF.